One T cell receptor (beta chain) is described in this entry. Its antigen is unknown. The junction had 8 bases not matched to a gene; V was cut back by 5 bases and J by 0 bases. CDR3 length: 16 residues. Germline assignment: CDR1 LGHNA and CDR2 YNFKEQ. The data belong to a study of STAT3 mutations in large granular lymphocyte leukemia. Study as a whole: Canonical activating STAT3 mutations were detected in roughly half of the longitudinally sequenced T-LGLL patients. Whole-study findings and limits: Sampling intervals varied between patients and samples. In about 35% of the 18 patients, new TCR clonotypes emerged after therapy. Every T-cell large granular lymphocyte leukemia patient had at least one immunodominant TCR beta clonotype.

The data were produced by immunoSEQ multiplex PCR, yet TCRdb's version contains in-frame clones alone and is incomplete. The data show fewer than 9,500 clones, around 75% seen once. The sample taken for sequencing was peripheral blood mononuclear cells. The chain links TRBV4-2 to TRBJ2-7; the match to TRBD1 covers 9 bases. This receptor was identified in a middle-aged woman with T-cell large granular lymphocyte leukemia. Some clones in this sample may be carry-over from other donors' samples. CDR3 in DNA: TGTGCCAGCAGCGGACGGATGGGACAGGGCTCCTACGAGCAGTACTTC. This encodes CASSGRMGQGSYEQYF.